This TCR beta chain was captured in a study of OX40 agonist ivuxolimab in advanced cancers. The data were produced by immunoSEQ multiplex PCR, yet TCRdb's version contains in-frame clones alone and is incomplete. The repertoire holds some 15,000 clones, with 70% to 75% as singletons. Study-level findings and limits: No antigen was identified for the clonally expanded peripheral T cells.

Remarks on this clone: Antigen specificity is unknown.

CDR1 and CDR2 (germline): LNHNV, YYDKDF (reference sequence). CDR3 length equals 15 residues. J lost 2 bases, V lost 4 bases, and 7 bases had no gene match. This sequence was found in an adult with an advanced solid tumor such as melanoma, head and neck, liver or kidney cancer. The sequences come from CD4+ or CD8+ T cells sorted from blood, collected in a trial of the OX40 agonist ivuxolimab. The chain is built from TRBV15 and TRBJ1-2, with TRBD1 matching 7 bases. The CDR3 sequence is CATSKPTGYNYGYTF. The CDR3 bases are TGTGCCACCAGCAAACCGACAGGGTACAACTATGGCTACACCTTC.